This T cell receptor beta chain was identified during a study of T cell responses to AZD1222 COVID-19 vaccine. The overall study: Recipients boosted at about 4 weeks or about 12 weeks are pooled.

This clone came up once. V was pared by 4 bases and J by 0 bases, with 11 bases between. The CDR3 covers 15 residues. Germline lookup yields CDR1 MNHEY and CDR2 SVGEGT. Generated by immunoSEQ multiplex PCR, the TCRdb table keeps only in-frame clones and is missing some. Of 140,000 to 150,000 clones in the sample, approximately 90% are singletons; the top ten hold just over 5%. Specimen: peripheral blood, collected on day 0 of AZD1222 vaccination. The V call is TRBV6-2 or TRBV6-3, the J call TRBJ2-3; a weak D match, TRBD1 (6 bases). This TCR was recovered from an adult in good health. The CDR3 loop is CASSSSGTSTDTQYF. Written as DNA, the CDR3 is TGTGCCAGCAGTTCCTCCGGGACAAGCACAGATACGCAGTATTTT.